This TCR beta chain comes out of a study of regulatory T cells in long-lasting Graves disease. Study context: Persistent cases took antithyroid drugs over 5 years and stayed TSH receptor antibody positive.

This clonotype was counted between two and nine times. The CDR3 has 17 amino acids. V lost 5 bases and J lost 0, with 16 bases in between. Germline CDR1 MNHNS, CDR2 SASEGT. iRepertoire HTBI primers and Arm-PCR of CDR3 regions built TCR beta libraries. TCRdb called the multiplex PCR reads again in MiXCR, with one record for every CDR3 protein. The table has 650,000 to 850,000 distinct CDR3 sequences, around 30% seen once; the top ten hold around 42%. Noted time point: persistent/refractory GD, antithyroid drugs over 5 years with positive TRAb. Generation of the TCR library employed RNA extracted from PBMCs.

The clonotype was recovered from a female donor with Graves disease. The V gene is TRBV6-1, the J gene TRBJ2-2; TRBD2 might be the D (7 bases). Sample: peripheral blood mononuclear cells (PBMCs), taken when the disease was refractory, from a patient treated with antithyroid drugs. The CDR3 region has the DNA TGTGCCAGCAGTAGTCGAGGGGGGGTGGCGAACACCGGGGAGCTGTTTTTT. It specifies CASSSRGGVANTGELFF.